Listed below are T cell receptor beta chains from one sample, sequenced in a study of T cell responses to AZD1222 COVID-19 vaccine. Profiling relied on immunoSEQ multiplex PCR, and the TCRdb table lists in-frame clones only, not all of them. The table includes 250,000 or so clones, just over 90% detected once. The sequences come from peripheral blood, collected on day 0 of AZD1222 vaccination. The receptors originated from an adult in good health. Each CDR3 is given without its conserved first and last residue. Size tells how often a clone was seen (once, few, many) or the class of an expanded clone, and some rows leave it out.

j_call v_call clone_size cdr3_aa
TRBJ1-1 TRBV5-1 . ASSFRQNTEAF
TRBJ2-1 TRBV11-2 . ASGPVLGLVPNEQF
TRBJ2-7 TRBV5-4 once ASSLVGQGRGEQY
TRBJ2-7 TRBV5-1 few ASSSTGLPYEQY
TRBJ1-3 TRBV3-1/TRBV3-2 . ASSQGGRNTIY
TRBJ1-5 TRBV28 . ASSLTRAYSNQPQH
TRBJ1-4 TRBV4-1 once ASSQEGGSTNEKLF
TRBJ1-5 TRBV7-2 . ASSWGGSNQPQH
TRBJ1-1 TRBV7-6 . ASSTGTGIWVNTEAF
TRBJ1-2 TRBV19 . ASSQPAGVYGYT
TRBJ1-2 TRBV25-1 . ASSVGGSDYGYT
TRBJ2-1 TRBV5-8 . ASRPTTGVRYSNEQF
TRBJ1-2 TRBV9 . ASSAGHLHT
TRBJ2-7 TRBV7-3 . ASTMEKWRQQY
TRBJ2-1 TRBV7-9 . ASSLQNNEQF
TRBJ2-1 TRBV10-3 few AISEFGNEQF
TRBJ2-2 TRBV6-4 . ASSGQQGSGELF
TRBJ1-1 TRBV9 . ASSTTWNTEAF
TRBJ2-3 TRBV7-3 . ASSLEGRNTDTQY
TRBJ2-1 TRBV5-1 . ASSAGTSHNEQF